This T cell receptor (beta chain) appears in the sequencing data of a study of blood T cell repertoires in COVID-19. Trimming removed 5 bases from V and 3 bases from J, with 23 bases in between. The length of the CDR3 is 18 residues. CDR1 MGHRA and CDR2 YSYEKL come from the germline V gene. TCRdb keeps only in-frame clones here, not all; method: immunoSEQ multiplex PCR. The sample holds more than 110,000 clones, under 85% seen once. The V call is TRBV4-1, the J call TRBJ1-3; D is unresolved. This clonotype was obtained from a woman at least 80 years old in a cohort sampled during active or convalescent COVID-19. Input material: peripheral blood. The CDR3 is CASSVRPARLDFGNTIYF. The CDR3 nucleotides read TGCGCCAGCAGCGTAAGGCCCGCCAGACTAGACTTTGGAAACACCATATATTTT.